These T cell receptor beta chains were read from a single sample in a study of T cells in localized non-small cell lung cancer. The assay was immunoSEQ multiplex PCR, and TCRdb's table has in-frame clones only and misses some. The sample contains roughly 25,000 clones, 88% of which appear only once. The sample consisted of PBMCs, taken before any cancer treatment. All receptors derive from a man aged 35 to 69 with stage II lung adenocarcinoma. Each CDR3 is given with its conserved first and last residue. A D gene is named only where the DNA matches it firmly. Not all rows give a size; the values are once, few, many and, for expanded clones, a class.

j_gene: TRBJ2-1; d_gene: NA; abundance: NA; v_gene: TRBV19; CDR3nt: TGTGCCAGTAGTATTTCCGTTAGCTCCTACAATGAGCAGTTCTTC; CDR3aa: CASSISVSSYNEQFF
j_gene: TRBJ2-1; d_gene: NA; abundance: NA; v_gene: TRBV4-2; CDR3nt: TGTGCCAGCAGCGGGACGGAGCACAATGAGCAGTTCTTC; CDR3aa: CASSGTEHNEQFF
j_gene: TRBJ2-7; d_gene: TRBD1; abundance: NA; v_gene: TRBV28; CDR3nt: TGTGCCAGCAGTTTACCGGACAGGGGGATCTACGAGCAGTACTTC; CDR3aa: CASSLPDRGIYEQYF
j_gene: TRBJ1-3; d_gene: TRBD1; abundance: once; v_gene: TRBV29-1; CDR3nt: TGCAGCGTTGCCCCCGTGACAGGGGATGGAAGCACCATATATTTT; CDR3aa: CSVAPVTGDGSTIYF
j_gene: TRBJ1-4; d_gene: NA; abundance: NA; v_gene: TRBV7-9; CDR3nt: TGTGCCAGCAGCAATAGCCTGGGGCTATTTGAAAAACTGTTTTTT; CDR3aa: CASSNSLGLFEKLFF
j_gene: TRBJ2-5; d_gene: TRBD2; abundance: NA; v_gene: TRBV5-1; CDR3nt: TGCGCCAGCAGCTCTGGGGTCGCTAGCGGGGGGGATGAGACCCAGTACTTC; CDR3aa: CASSSGVASGGDETQYF
j_gene: TRBJ2-7; d_gene: NA; abundance: NA; v_gene: TRBV7-2; CDR3nt: TGTGCCAGCAGCTTTTCGGGATCTTACCCCGAGCAGTACTTC; CDR3aa: CASSFSGSYPEQYF
j_gene: TRBJ2-7; d_gene: TRBD2; abundance: NA; v_gene: TRBV13; CDR3nt: TGTGCCAGCAGCCGGACTAGCGGGGGGTACAGCTCCTACGAGCAGTACTTC; CDR3aa: CASSRTSGGYSSYEQYF
j_gene: TRBJ1-1; d_gene: NA; abundance: NA; v_gene: TRBV30; CDR3nt: TGTGCCTGGAGTGTCAGGTCCCCCACCACTGAAGCTTTCTTT; CDR3aa: CAWSVRSPTTEAFF
j_gene: TRBJ1-6; d_gene: NA; abundance: NA; v_gene: TRBV25-1; CDR3nt: TGTGCCAGCAGTGAGCGTTTTGAGAATTCACCCCTCCACTTT; CDR3aa: CASSERFENSPLHF
j_gene: TRBJ2-7; d_gene: NA; abundance: NA; v_gene: TRBV13; CDR3nt: TGTGCCAGCGCCTTAGGGGTTGGCGGGAACTCCCCCTTCGAGCAGTACTTC; CDR3aa: CASALGVGGNSPFEQYF
j_gene: TRBJ1-5; d_gene: NA; abundance: few; v_gene: TRBV6-1; CDR3nt: TGTGCCAGCACCCCGGACAGCAATCAGCCCCAGCATTTT; CDR3aa: CASTPDSNQPQHF
j_gene: TRBJ2-1; d_gene: NA; abundance: few; v_gene: TRBV6-5; CDR3nt: TGTGCCAGCAGTCAATCCGGGCCTTACAATGAGCAGTTCTTC; CDR3aa: CASSQSGPYNEQFF
j_gene: TRBJ1-1; d_gene: TRBD1; abundance: NA; v_gene: TRBV30; CDR3nt: TGTGCCTGGAGGGGGGACAGGCGGCACACTGAAGCTTTCTTT; CDR3aa: CAWRGDRRHTEAFF
j_gene: TRBJ2-1; d_gene: TRBD2; abundance: NA; v_gene: TRBV6-6; CDR3nt: TGTGCCAGCAGTTTGGGAGGGCCCATAAATGAGCAGTTCTTC; CDR3aa: CASSLGGPINEQFF
j_gene: TRBJ1-1; d_gene: NA; abundance: NA; v_gene: TRBV19; CDR3nt: TGTGCCAGTTGGGCAGGAACTGAAGCTTTCTTT; CDR3aa: CASWAGTEAFF
j_gene: TRBJ2-7; d_gene: NA; abundance: NA; v_gene: TRBV2; CDR3nt: TGTGCCAGCAGTGACAGGCCCTACGAGCAGTACTTC; CDR3aa: CASSDRPYEQYF
j_gene: TRBJ2-5; d_gene: NA; abundance: NA; v_gene: TRBV6-6; CDR3nt: TGTGCCAGCAGTGGAAGTCAGTCGGGGATTCAAGAGACCCAGTACTTC; CDR3aa: CASSGSQSGIQETQYF
j_gene: TRBJ1-2; d_gene: NA; abundance: NA; v_gene: TRBV29-1; CDR3nt: TGCAGCGCACCTCGAGGGGGGCAGAACTATGGCTACACCTTC; CDR3aa: CSAPRGGQNYGYTF
j_gene: TRBJ1-1; d_gene: NA; abundance: few; v_gene: TRBV27; CDR3nt: TGTGCCAGCAGTTGGGGGATCCCCACTACTGAAGCTTTCTTT; CDR3aa: CASSWGIPTTEAFF
j_gene: TRBJ2-7; d_gene: NA; abundance: NA; v_gene: TRBV30; CDR3nt: TGTGCCTCCTCAGGGGCCTACGAGCAGTACTTC; CDR3aa: CASSGAYEQYF
j_gene: TRBJ2-5; d_gene: TRBD2; abundance: once; v_gene: TRBV7-3; CDR3nt: TGTGCCAGCAGCTTAGGGTCTGGACTAGGGGAGACCCAGTACTTC; CDR3aa: CASSLGSGLGETQYF
j_gene: TRBJ1-4; d_gene: NA; abundance: NA; v_gene: TRBV30; CDR3nt: TGTGCCTGGAGTGCTCCTGGGCAGGGCGATGGGGAAAAACTGTTTTTT; CDR3aa: CAWSAPGQGDGEKLFF
j_gene: TRBJ2-5; d_gene: NA; abundance: NA; v_gene: TRBV7-9; CDR3nt: TGTGCCAGCCAGGCGGACCAAGAGACCCAGTACTTC; CDR3aa: CASQADQETQYF
j_gene: TRBJ1-5; d_gene: TRBD1; abundance: NA; v_gene: TRBV12-5; CDR3nt: TGTGCTAGTGGTGCACTGACAGGGGACTGGCGCAATCAGCCCCAGCATTTT; CDR3aa: CASGALTGDWRNQPQHF
j_gene: TRBJ1-5; d_gene: NA; abundance: once; v_gene: TRBV19; CDR3nt: TGTGCCAGTAGTACCGCTGGGACATTCCAGCCCCAGCATTTT; CDR3aa: CASSTAGTFQPQHF
j_gene: TRBJ2-7; d_gene: NA; abundance: NA; v_gene: TRBV12-2; CDR3nt: TGTGCAAGTCGCTTAGCCTTGGGAACATTGACTAGCTTTTCCTACGAGCAGTACTTC; CDR3aa: CASRLALGTLTSFSYEQYF